Given below is one T cell receptor (beta chain) in context. Antigen: not known. This sample was included in a study of cytomegalovirus exposure and HLA in healthy donors. Study observations and caveats: Fewer N-insertions (relative to the roughly 730-donor mean) were reportedly seen in an Asian-associated ancestry cluster in a later analysis. Immune exposure was documented only through CMV serostatus.

This CDR3 has 15 amino acids. Germline CDR1 is SGHAT and CDR2 is FQNNGV. V shed 0 bases, J shed 2 bases, and the junction held 1 base outside the gene matches. The PCR used 60 Vbeta and 13 Jbeta primers. Methods used by the authors: Roughly 12 million shared chains were among approximately 80 million unique TCR beta chains counted in a later analysis. Generated by immunoSEQ multiplex PCR, the TCRdb table keeps only in-frame clones and is missing some. Clonal size and the V and J genes are those of that table, whereas D and trimming came from the DNA. The sample comprises hundreds of thousands of clones, roughly 79% of which are singletons, and about 0.58% rests with the top ten.

The source is a woman between 40 and 50 years old in good health and CMV-seronegative. The sequenced sample consisted of PBMCs. The J gene is TRBJ1-3, the V gene TRBV11-2, with 7 bases fitting TRBD1. The CDR3 protein is CASSLEGGTGNTIYF. The CDR3 DNA is TGTGCCAGCAGCTTAGAAGGGGGCACTGGAAACACCATATATTTT.